This entry describes one T cell receptor beta chain. The V end was cut by 1 base, the J end by 10 bases, with 11 bases between. The CDR3 loop spans 13 amino acids. Method: immunoSEQ multiplex PCR; TCRdb's copy keeps in-frame clones and lacks some. The sample contains about 250,000 clones, around 87% of which appear only once. The sample comes from a study of blood T cell repertoires in COVID-19. Study-level background: There were acute and convalescent COVID-19 samples, and they came from the United States, Italy and Spain.

Sequenced input: PBMCs or T cells enriched from blood (not recorded which). The chain recombines TRBV12-3 or TRBV12-4 with TRBJ2-1; weak D call: TRBD1 (6 bases). This clonotype originated in a woman between 50 and 59 years old who had recovered from COVID-19. The CDR3 nucleotides read TGTGCCAGCAGTTTAGAGATCACAGGGGAGCAGTTCTTC. This gives the protein CASSLEITGEQFF.